Listed below are T cell receptor beta chains from one sample, sequenced in a study of T cell repertoires in cytomegalovirus infection. MiXCR was run by TCRdb on the reads, yielding one entry per CDR3 protein. The sample has 300,000 or so distinct CDR3 sequences, 25% seen once; the top ten hold roughly 15%. For these TCRs, the target antigens are not known. The starting material was cultured PBMCs, obtained from culture after CMV antigen stimulation. The receptor source for this set is a human donor in good health (CMV status not recorded). Some clones in this sample may be carry-over from other donors' samples. CDR3s include the opening cysteine and the closing phenylalanine or tryptophan. Fields, in order: J gene, V gene, clone size, D gene, CDR3 DNA, CDR3 protein. The D gene is left open where the match is weak. Size is stated for part of the rows, as once, few or many counts, or as a class when the clone is expanded.

>TRBJ2-1|TRBV12-3/TRBV12-4|NA|TRBD2
TGTGCCAGCAGACGTCACTCACGAGGACTAGCGGGAGTGAGAAACAATGAGCAGTTCTTC
CASRRHSRGLAGVRNNEQFF
>TRBJ1-2|TRBV28|NA|NA
TGTGCCAGCAGTTCCGGCAGGGTCTATGGCTACACCTTC
CASSSGRVYGYTF
>TRBJ1-1|TRBV10-3|NA|NA
TGTGCCATCAGTGAAGCCCGGGGCGAAGCTTTCTTT
CAISEARGEAFF
>TRBJ2-5|TRBV19|many|NA
TGTGCCAGTAGTACCCCCGGGCATCGGGAGACCCAGTACTTC
CASSTPGHRETQYF
>TRBJ1-3|TRBV6-1|NA|NA
TGTGCCAGCAGGCAGAGTGTGGGGGCACTCGGAAACACCATATATTTT
CASRQSVGALGNTIYF
>TRBJ2-4|TRBV20-1|NA|TRBD2
TGCAGTGCTAGTGGCGGGAGGGGCAAAAACATTCAGTACTTC
CSASGGRGKNIQYF
>TRBJ2-7|TRBV28|NA|NA
TGTGCCAGCAGTTTCTTTCCGGTCTCAAGGCTCCGCTCCTACGAGCAGTACTTC
CASSFFPVSRLRSYEQYF
>TRBJ2-7|TRBV20-1|NA|TRBD2
TGCAGTGCGGTACTCGGGACTAGCGGGTACTTCTCCTACGAGCAGTACTTC
CSAVLGTSGYFSYEQYF
>TRBJ1-2|TRBV12-3/TRBV12-4|few|NA
TGTGCCAGCAGTTTTACCGACTATGGCTACACCTTC
CASSFTDYGYTF
>TRBJ2-1|TRBV5-4|few|TRBD2
TGTGCCAGCAGCTTGGAAATAGCGGGAGTATTATACAATGAGCAGTTCTTC
CASSLEIAGVLYNEQFF
>TRBJ1-1|TRBV12-3/TRBV12-4|NA|TRBD1
TGTGCCAGCAGTTGGGGGACAGGGGATACCGCTGAAGCTTTCTTT
CASSWGTGDTAEAFF
>TRBJ2-2|TRBV7-2|few|NA
TGTGCCAGCAGCTTAGGTCCCAGGGGCCAGAACACCGGGGAGCTGTTTTTT
CASSLGPRGQNTGELFF
>TRBJ2-3|TRBV5-1|NA|NA
TGCGCCAGCAGCTTGTATCGTGGCGGGCCGAGCACAGATACGCAGTATTTT
CASSLYRGGPSTDTQYF
>TRBJ1-5|TRBV19|few|TRBD1
TGTGCCAGTACCACTCCCCAGGGGGGGAGTCAGCCCCAGCATTTT
CASTTPQGGSQPQHF
>TRBJ2-1|TRBV5-1|NA|TRBD2
TGCGCCAGCAGCCCGGGACTAGCGGGAGGGCCCGTGCCCTACAATGAGCAGTTCTTC
CASSPGLAGGPVPYNEQFF
>TRBJ1-1|TRBV27|NA|NA
TGTGCCAGCAGTTTTGCCAGTTTAAGAAAGAACACTGAAGCTTTCTTT
CASSFASLRKNTEAFF